Following are 20 T cell receptor beta chains from one sample sequenced in a study of identical twins. In TCRdb, the 5' RACE reads were re-called with MiXCR into one record per CDR3 protein. The sample lists 650,000 to 750,000 distinct CDR3 sequences; around 20% were seen once. This same sample was also taken into another study, of T cells expressing NK-cell markers.

Sequenced sample: PBMCs. The receptors originated from a woman aged 18-29 years in good health.

The chain couples TRBV27 to TRBJ2-7, with 11 bases identical to TRBD1. Germline V lookup: CDR1 MNHEY, CDR2 SMNVEV (reference sequence). The CDR3 runs to 14 residues. The V segment lost 3 bases and the J segment 6 bases; nucleotides outside the gene matches: 4. The CDR3 loop is CASSFQDRGREQYF. CDR3 bases: TGTGCCAGCAGTTTTCAGGACAGGGGGCGCGAGCAGTACTTC.

The V and J genes are TRBV20-1 and TRBJ2-7; a possible D gene is TRBD2 (5 bases). Trimming removed 0 bases from V and 6 bases from J, with 15 bases in between. The CDR3 is 14 amino acids. The germline V gene encodes CDR1 DFQATT and CDR2 SNEGSKA (reference sequence). As DNA, the CDR3 is TGCAGTGCTAGAGATGCCCAAGCTCGGGGCGAGCAGTACTTC. Its translation: CSARDAQARGEQYF.

This clonotype was recorded at least ten times. This chain links TRBV5-1 with TRBJ1-1, with D possibly matching TRBD1 (6 bases). V lost 3 bases, J lost 6 bases, and 15 bases lay in between. Germline V gene sequence: CDR1 SGHRS, CDR2 YFSETQ. This CDR3 is 14 amino acids long. The CDR3 region has the DNA TGCGCCAGCAGCTCGACAGGTACTGGCGCTGAAGCTTTCTTT. Translation gives CASSSTGTGAEAFF.

The rearrangement links TRBV6-6 to TRBJ2-1; D call uncertain. The germline V gene has CDR1 MNHNY and CDR2 SVGAGI (reference sequence). The CDR3 runs 13 residues. Deletions cut 10 bases from V and 5 bases from J, with 15 bases between. The DNA of the CDR3 is TGTGCCACCACCGCCGGACGGGACAATGAGCAGTTCTTC. It yields the protein CATTAGRDNEQFF.

This clonotype was counted once. As DNA, the CDR3 is TGTGCCAGCAGCCTCGGAGAGGGCCCCCACCAAGAGACCCAGTACTTC. This sequence encodes CASSLGEGPHQETQYF. The chain carries TRBV11-3 and TRBJ2-5; tentatively, D is TRBD2 (5 bases). CDR1 SGHNT and CDR2 YENEEA come from the germline V gene. V was trimmed by 5 bases and J by 0 bases, leaving 16 bases between them. This CDR3 is 16 amino acids long.

The CDR3 DNA sequence: TGTGCCAGCAGTGAGGGCAGGGGATCCTATTTGGAGACCCAGTACTTC. This codes for CASSEGRGSYLETQYF. The chain has TRBV25-1 and TRBJ2-5; maybe TRBD1 (6 bases). Trimming left V 3 bases short and J 5 bases short, with 19 bases between. The germline V gene has CDR1 MGHDK and CDR2 SYGVNS. The CDR3 has 16 amino acids.

This clonotype was seen repeatedly, ten times or more. V is TRBV11-1 and J is TRBJ2-1; the D gene is possibly TRBD1 (5 bases). The CDR3 spans 15 residues. V was pared by 2 bases and J by 7 bases, with 15 bases between. Germline assignment: CDR1 SGHAT and CDR2 FQDESV (reference sequence). In nucleotides, the CDR3 is TGTGCCAGCAGCTTACAGGGTCTCGCAGGGAATGAGCAGTTCTTC. It is translated as CASSLQGLAGNEQFF. Using reference TRBV11-1 and TRBJ2-1 for the parts outside the CDR3, the full variable domain is EAEVAQSPRYKITEKSQAVAFWCDPISGHATLYWYRQILGQGPELLVQFQDESVVDDSQLPKDRFSAERLKGVDSTLKIQPAELGDSAMYLCASSLQGLAGNEQFFGPGTRLTVL.

The chain couples TRBV12-3 or TRBV12-4 to TRBJ1-4; TRBD1 is a possible D gene (5 bases). The CDR3 consists of 15 residues. Trimming removed 6 bases at V and 8 bases at J, with 19 bases between. The CDR3 DNA follows: TGTGCCAGCAGCCCCTTTGGCCCAGAGGGGGAAAAACTGTTTTTT. As protein: CASSPFGPEGEKLFF.

This clonotype has a handful of counts. V is TRBV20-1 and J is TRBJ1-4; D unresolved. This CDR3 contains 14 residues. The germline V gene encodes CDR1 DFQATT and CDR2 SNEGSKA (reference sequence). V was shortened by 0 bases and J by 2 bases, with 7 bases between the two germline ends. This CDR3 reads CSARDRVTNEKLFF. Written as DNA, the CDR3 is TGCAGTGCTAGAGACCGGGTGACTAATGAAAAACTGTTTTTT.

J is TRBJ1-5 and V is TRBV28; TRBD1 agrees at 7 bases. V gave up 5 bases and J gave up 7 bases; unmatched junction bases: 8. The CDR3 covers 14 residues. Germline V gene sequence: CDR1 MDHEN, CDR2 SYDVKM. The CDR3 region is CASSPLQGDQPQHF. CDR3 DNA sequence: TGTGCCAGCAGTCCCCTCCAGGGGGACCAGCCCCAGCATTTT. The whole variable domain, filled in from reference TRBV28 and TRBJ1-5, reads DVKVTQSSRYLVKRTGEKVFLECVQDMDHENMFWYRQDPGLGLRLIYFSYDVKMKEKGDIPEGYSVSREKKERFSLILESASTNQTSMYLCASSPLQGDQPQHFGDGTRLSIL.

This clonotype was counted between two and nine times. The chain joins TRBV12-3 or TRBV12-4 to TRBJ1-2; D not certain. The V gene lost 6 bases and the J gene lost 6 bases, with 14 bases spanning the gap. The CDR3 spans 13 residues. CDR3 sequence reads: CASRGIGLDGYTF. The DNA for the CDR3 is TGTGCCAGCAGGGGTATAGGGCTCGATGGCTACACCTTC.

The chain carries TRBV20-1 and TRBJ2-3, with 13 bases fitting TRBD2. With 6 bases clipped from V and 4 bases from J, the junction kept 7 bases outside the gene matches. This CDR3 is 15 amino acids long. Germline CDR1 is DFQATT and CDR2 is SNEGSKA (reference sequence). The CDR3 region has the DNA TGCAGTGCCCAGGGGACTAGCGGGGAGTCAGATACGCAGTATTTT. It encodes CSAQGTSGESDTQYF.

The chain employs TRBV6-1 and TRBJ2-1; D is perhaps TRBD1 (5 bases). Germline loops: CDR1 MNHNS, CDR2 SASEGT. V gave up 7 bases and J gave up 9 bases, with 13 bases separating them. The CDR3 has 12 amino acids. This chain's CDR3 is CASTQGFSEQFF. In DNA, the CDR3 is TGTGCCAGCACCCAGGGTTTTTCTGAGCAGTTCTTC.

J is TRBJ2-7 and V is TRBV7-6, with 7 bases that match TRBD2. The germline gives CDR1 SGHVS, CDR2 FNYEAQ. Trimming cost V 5 bases and J 4 bases; bases outside gene matches: 11. This CDR3 region has 15 residues. CDR3 loop: CASSLGASGEYEQYF. The CDR3 DNA sequence: TGTGCCAGCAGCCTCGGGGCTAGCGGAGAATACGAGCAGTACTTC.

In nucleotides, the CDR3 is TGCAGTGCTAGTGTCACAGCGCGAGACCAGCCCCAGCATTTT. It yields the protein CSASVTARDQPQHF. The genes are TRBV20-1 and TRBJ1-5; D gene ambiguous. Trimming left V 3 bases short and J 7 bases short, with 16 bases between. The germline CDR1 and CDR2 sequences are DFQATT and SNEGSKA (reference sequence). This CDR3 contains 14 residues.

The chain carries TRBV11-1 and TRBJ1-1; no clear D. Germline V gene sequence: CDR1 SGHAT, CDR2 FQDESV (reference sequence). V was pared by 5 bases and J by 6 bases, with 13 bases between. The CDR3 totals 13 residues. Here the CDR3 DNA reads TGTGCCAGCAGCCCCTCCCGACACGCTGAAGCTTTCTTT. This gives the protein CASSPSRHAEAFF.

This clonotype was recorded a few times. This rearrangement joins TRBV6-1 to TRBJ2-7; D may correspond to TRBD1 or TRBD2 (5 bases each). Germline lookup yields CDR1 MNHNS and CDR2 SASEGT. Trimming took 6 bases from V and 1 from J, leaving 13 bases between them. This CDR3 spans 14 amino acids. CDR3 nucleotides: TGTGCCAGCAGGCGTCCGGGGCCTTCCTACGAGCAGTACTTC. Translating gives CASRRPGPSYEQYF.

This clonotype was recorded a few times. The chain couples TRBV29-1 to TRBJ2-7; 8 bases agree with TRBD1. This CDR3 has 13 amino acids. Trimming at V came to 4 bases and at J to 7 bases, leaving 9 bases not matched to a gene. Germline CDR1 SQVTM, CDR2 ANQGSEA. Here the CDR3 reads CSVVGQGFWEQYF. CDR3 nucleotide sequence: TGCAGCGTTGTTGGACAGGGCTTCTGGGAGCAGTACTTC.

In its sample, this clonotype was seen a few times. The chain uses TRBV20-1 and TRBJ2-7, with D tentatively TRBD2 (5 bases). V was shortened by 6 bases and J by 6 bases, with 18 bases between the two germline ends. CDR1 and CDR2 from the germline V gene are DFQATT and SNEGSKA (reference sequence). There are 13 residues in the CDR3. The CDR3 DNA is TGCAGTGCCTATAGTAATTTCCGGGGCGAGCAGTACTTC. Protein product: CSAYSNFRGEQYF.

This clonotype was counted only a few times. The chain is built from TRBV3-1 and TRBJ2-7; 7 bases fit TRBD2. Germline values: CDR1 LGHDT, CDR2 YNNKEL (reference sequence). CDR3 length equals 16 residues. V lost 2 bases, J lost 5 bases, and 12 bases stayed unmatched. In nucleotides, the CDR3 is TGTGCCAGCAGCCAACCTAGGGGAGGGCCTACTGACGAGCAGTACTTC. This codes for CASSQPRGGPTDEQYF.